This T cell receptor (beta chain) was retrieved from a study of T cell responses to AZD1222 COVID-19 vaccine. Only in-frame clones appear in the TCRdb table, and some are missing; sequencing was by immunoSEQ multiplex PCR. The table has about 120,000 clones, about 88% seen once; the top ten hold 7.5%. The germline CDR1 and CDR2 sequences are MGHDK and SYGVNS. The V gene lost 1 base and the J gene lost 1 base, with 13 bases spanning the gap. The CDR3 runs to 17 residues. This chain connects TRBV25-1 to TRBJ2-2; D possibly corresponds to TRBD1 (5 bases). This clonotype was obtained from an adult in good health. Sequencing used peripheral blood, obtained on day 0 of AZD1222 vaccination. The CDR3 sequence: CASSELGRTMNTGELFF. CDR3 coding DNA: TGTGCCAGCAGTGAATTAGGAAGGACAATGAACACCGGGGAGCTGTTTTTT.